The rows below give T cell receptor beta chains drawn from one sample of a study of T cells in Graves' hyperthyroidism and ophthalmopathy. TCRdb fed the multiplex PCR reads into MiXCR, producing one record per CDR3 protein. The sample gives about 770,000 distinct CDR3 sequences, 18% of which show up once; about a sixth is in the top ten. Sequencing used blood. The receptors originated from a woman between 45 and 65 years old with Graves' hyperthyroidism that later progressed to Graves' ophthalmopathy. The CDR3 runs from the conserved cysteine through the conserved F or W. Each record gives: V gene, J gene, D gene, clone size, CDR3 DNA, CDR3 protein. A D gene is named only where the DNA matches it firmly. Some rows mark clone size as missing; the rest say once, few, many or name a class of expanded clone.

TRBV3-1,TRBJ1-2,.,many,TGTGCCGCGGCTGGAGGGAACGGCTACACCTTC,CAAAGGNGYTF
TRBV2,TRBJ2-7,.,few,TGTGCCAGCAGTGACACGCCCTACGAGCAGTACTTC,CASSDTPYEQYF
TRBV11-3,TRBJ2-1,.,few,TGTGCCAGCAGCTCGACTTGGGCCAATGAGCAGTTCTTC,CASSSTWANEQFF
TRBV2,TRBJ1-1,TRBD1,many,TGTGCCAGCAGGCGACAGGGGACGAACACTGAAGCTTTCTTT,CASRRQGTNTEAFF
TRBV19,TRBJ2-3,TRBD2,once,TGTGCCAGTAGTGCTGGCGGACTAGGTAGCACAGATACGCAGTATTTT,CASSAGGLGSTDTQYF
TRBV20-1,TRBJ2-1,TRBD1,.,TGCAGTGCTACCCGGGACAGGGCTGATGAGCAGTTCTTC,CSATRDRADEQFF
TRBV6-9,TRBJ2-2,.,.,TGTGCCAGCAGTTATACCGGGGTTAACACCGGGGAGCTGTTTTTT,CASSYTGVNTGELFF
TRBV11-2,TRBJ2-3,.,.,TGTGCCAGCAGCGCCCCCCTTGGGGCTAGCCGAGGCACAGATACGCAGTATTTT,CASSAPLGASRGTDTQYF
TRBV2,TRBJ1-6,.,few,TGTGCCAGCAGTAGGCCCAGTGGGCCTCCCTTTTATAATTCACCCCTCCACTTT,CASSRPSGPPFYNSPLHF
TRBV6-1,TRBJ2-7,TRBD1,many,TGTGCCAGCAGAATTGACCGGGACAGGGGGGTCTACGAGCAGTACTTC,CASRIDRDRGVYEQYF
TRBV19,TRBJ2-4,TRBD1,.,TGTGCCAGTAGTACCGGACAGGTTTATAGCATTCAGTACTTC,CASSTGQVYSIQYF
TRBV27,TRBJ1-1,TRBD1,many,TGTGCCAGCAGACTAGGACAGGCGAACACTGAAGCTTTCTTT,CASRLGQANTEAFF
TRBV6-5,TRBJ1-5,.,.,TGTGCCAGCAGTTACGGGGCTGGCAGCTATAGCAATCAGCCCCAGCATTTT,CASSYGAGSYSNQPQHF
TRBV2,TRBJ1-4,.,few,TGTGCCAGCAAGGGGATCCGCGATAATGAAAAACTGTTTTTT,CASKGIRDNEKLFF
TRBV30,TRBJ1-5,TRBD1,many,TGTGCCTGGAGTGTAGGAGGGGGCATTCAGCCCCAGCATTTT,CAWSVGGGIQPQHF
TRBV6-2/TRBV6-3,TRBJ2-3,.,many,TGTGCCAGCAGTTACCAACTAGCCTCCCCCCCAGATACGCAGTATTTT,CASSYQLASPPDTQYF
TRBV7-9,TRBJ1-6,TRBD1,once,TGTGCCAGCAGCGCAGGACAGGAGCCTAATTCACCCCTCCACTTT,CASSAGQEPNSPLHF
TRBV30,TRBJ1-3,.,few,TGTGCCTGGAGTACTGGAAACACCATATATTTT,CAWSTGNTIYF
TRBV3-1,TRBJ1-2,.,many,TGTGCCAGCAGCCAGAGTAGCCGAATCACAAACTATGGCTACACCTTC,CASSQSSRITNYGYTF
TRBV11-3,TRBJ2-7,.,.,TGTGCCGGCAGTTACTGGCCCCCACGGGGAGTTCATTACGAGCAGTACTTC,CAGSYWPPRGVHYEQYF
TRBV29-1,TRBJ1-5,.,.,TGCAGCGTTGGGGAGGCAGGGGGCAATCAGCCCCAGCATTTT,CSVGEAGGNQPQHF
TRBV18,TRBJ2-1,TRBD2,many,TGTGCCAGCTCACCACGGCAGCGGGGGGGCTCCGTCGATGAGCAGTTCTTC,CASSPRQRGGSVDEQFF
TRBV15,TRBJ2-3,TRBD1,.,TGTGCCACCAGGACAGGGGTAGATACGCAGTATTTT,CATRTGVDTQYF
TRBV5-1,TRBJ1-1,.,many,TGCGCCAGCAGCTTCTACCTCGAAAACACTGAAGCTTTCTTT,CASSFYLENTEAFF
TRBV14,TRBJ2-5,TRBD2,.,TGTGCCAGCAGCCAAGATATTTCCCGGGAGGAGGAGACCCAGTACTTC,CASSQDISREEETQYF
TRBV3-1,TRBJ2-3,.,many,TGTGCCAGCAGCCAACACAGGGATCCCTACACAGATACGCAGTATTTT,CASSQHRDPYTDTQYF
TRBV3-1,TRBJ1-1,TRBD1,.,TGTGCCAGCAGCCAAGTCGGGACAGGGGCCACTGAAGCTTTCTTT,CASSQVGTGATEAFF